This passage covers 31 T cell receptor beta chains from one sample sequenced in a study of T cell responses to AZD1222 COVID-19 vaccine. Libraries were prepared by immunoSEQ multiplex PCR; TCRdb keeps only in-frame clonotypes and omits some of them. The data contain around 150,000 clones, over 85% of them singletons. Source: peripheral blood, taken 28 days after the second AZD1222 dose. These receptors were obtained from an adult who received the AZD1222 COVID-19 vaccine.

The genes are TRBV28 and TRBJ1-4; D gene ambiguous. V lost 6 bases, J lost 5 bases, and 7 bases lay in between. This CDR3 is 12 amino acids long. The germline CDR1 and CDR2 sequences are MDHEN and SYDVKM. The CDR3 region has the DNA TGTGCCAGCAGACCCCCGAATGAAAAACTGTTTTTT. This encodes CASRPPNEKLFF.

CDR3 sequence reads: CASGSWATNEKLFF. The CDR3 bases are TGTGCCAGTGGGTCGTGGGCAACTAATGAAAAACTGTTTTTT. The rearrangement links TRBV19 to TRBJ1-4; no clear D. Trimming shortened V by 8 bases and J by 0 bases, and 10 bases separated the two germline ends. CDR1 and CDR2 from the germline V gene are LNHDA and SQIVND (reference sequence). There are 14 residues in the CDR3.

The chain couples TRBV5-1 to TRBJ2-1; possibly TRBD1 for D (6 bases). The CDR3 loop spans 14 amino acids. The germline V gene encodes CDR1 SGHRS and CDR2 YFSETQ. The V gene lost 0 bases and the J gene lost 6 bases, with 10 bases spanning the gap. In nucleotides, the CDR3 is TGCGCCAGCAGCTTGGGCACAGGGAGCAATGAGCAGTTCTTC. It specifies CASSLGTGSNEQFF.

This clone was counted between two and nine times. The chain employs TRBV2 and TRBJ2-7; D ambiguous. The V gene's germline CDR1 is SNHLY and CDR2 FYNNEI. The CDR3 contains 12 residues. The V and J ends lost 4 bases and 4 bases respectively, with 8 bases between them. Here the CDR3 reads CASSAEYYEQYF. CDR3 coding DNA: TGTGCCAGCAGTGCCGAGTATTACGAGCAGTACTTC.

The chain carries TRBV19 and TRBJ1-3; D is uncertain. The CDR3 is made up of 16 amino acids. V lost 3 bases, J lost 0 bases, and 12 bases lay in between. Per germline, CDR1 LNHDA and CDR2 SQIVND (reference sequence). The CDR3 DNA reads as TGTGCCAGTAGTATTTTGGTCAGTCTCTCTGGAAACACCATATATTTT. This gives the protein CASSILVSLSGNTIYF.

V usage is TRBV21-1 and J usage is TRBJ2-1; the listed D gene, TRBD1, was not tested against the DNA. TRBV21-1 is tagged as a pseudogene. The CDR3 length is 16 residues. The CDR3 spells CASSNLGTGVVDEQFF. CDR3 bases: TGTGCCAGCAGCAACTTGGGGACAGGGGTTGTCGATGAGCAGTTCTTC.

V gene TRBV6-5 combines with J gene TRBJ1-1; weak D call: TRBD1 (6 bases). Germline V gives CDR1 MNHEY, CDR2 SVGAGI. The CDR3 extends over 14 amino acids. Trimming removed 5 bases from V and 5 bases from J, with 15 bases in between. CDR3 sequence reads: CASSTIGGRTEAFF. CDR3 DNA: TGTGCCAGCAGTACCATAGGGGGGCGGACTGAAGCTTTCTTT.

J is TRBJ2-7 and V is TRBV30, with 7 nucleotides matching TRBD1. The V gene end was trimmed by 2 bases and the J gene end by 0 bases; junction bases not matched to a gene: 7. Germline lookup yields CDR1 GTSNPN and CDR2 SVGIG (reference sequence). CDR3 length: 15 amino acids. The chain's CDR3 is CAWSSWTGSSYEQYF. In DNA, the CDR3 is TGTGCCTGGAGTTCGTGGACAGGTAGCTCCTACGAGCAGTACTTC.

This clone was recorded once. The rearrangement joins TRBV3-1 (or the pseudogene TRBV3-2) to TRBJ2-7, with TRBD2 as a possible D gene (5 bases). This CDR3 has 15 amino acids. CDR1 is LGHDT, CDR2 YNNKEL, per germline (reference sequence). Trimming took off 2 bases at V and 2 bases at J, with 13 bases between the two ends. The CDR3 nucleotides are TGTGCCAGCAGCCAACCGGGAATAGGGACCTACGAGCAGTACTTC. Its translation is CASSQPGIGTYEQYF.

This chain connects TRBV30 to TRBJ1-6; the match to TRBD1 covers 8 bases. This CDR3 comprises 15 residues. Germline V gene sequence: CDR1 GTSNPN, CDR2 SVGIG (reference sequence). V dropped 4 bases and J dropped 10; count of bases not matched to a gene: 12. The CDR3 nucleotides read TGTGCCTGGACCCCACAGACAGGGGACGGGTCACCCCTCCACTTT. Its translation: CAWTPQTGDGSPLHF.

This chain connects TRBV29-1 to TRBJ2-2; D remains unclear. The germline V gene has CDR1 SQVTM and CDR2 ANQGSEA. The CDR3 has 13 amino acids. The V end was cut by 3 bases, the J end by 1 base, with 6 bases between. As DNA, the CDR3 is TGCAGCGTTGACAATCAGAACACCGGGGAGCTGTTTTTT. It translates to CSVDNQNTGELFF.

This rearrangement joins TRBV9 to TRBJ1-6, with 7 bases lining up with TRBD1. The V segment lost 4 bases and the J segment 6 bases; nucleotides outside the gene matches: 10. The CDR3 has 16 amino acids. Germline V gives CDR1 SGDLS, CDR2 YYNGEE. Written as DNA, the CDR3 is TGTGCCAGCAGCACAACCGGGGACAGTCCTAATTCACCCCTCCACTTT. Translating gives CASSTTGDSPNSPLHF.

This sequence joins TRBV5-1 and TRBJ1-1, with D possibly TRBD1 on 5 matching bases. V shed 4 bases and J shed 6 bases, with 13 bases lying between them. The CDR3 extends over 13 amino acids. Germline V gives CDR1 SGHRS, CDR2 YFSETQ. The CDR3 is CASSPRAGSEAFF. CDR3 nucleotides: TGCGCCAGCAGCCCGCGGGCAGGGTCTGAAGCTTTCTTT.

The chain has TRBV11-2 and TRBJ2-7; 9 nucleotides line up with TRBD2. Per germline, CDR1 SGHAT and CDR2 FQNNGV. The CDR3 loop spans 15 amino acids. The V segment lost 5 bases and the J segment 3 bases; nucleotides outside the gene matches: 8. CDR3 sequence reads: CASSAGAGGHYEQYF. CDR3 nucleotide sequence: TGTGCCAGCAGCGCAGGAGCGGGGGGACACTACGAGCAGTACTTC.

This chain uses TRBV19 with TRBJ2-2, with a tentative D call TRBD1 (6 bases). V gave up 3 bases and J gave up 0 bases, with 11 bases separating them. Germline loops: CDR1 LNHDA, CDR2 SQIVND (reference sequence). This CDR3 spans 16 amino acids. The CDR3 loop is CASSIGTLANTGELFF. CDR3 bases: TGTGCCAGTAGTATTGGGACACTCGCGAACACCGGGGAGCTGTTTTTT. Complete variable domain (other parts from reference TRBV19 and TRBJ2-2): DGGITQSPKYLFRKEGQNVTLSCEQNLNHDAMYWYRQDPGQGLRLIYYSQIVNDFQKGDIAEGYSVSREKKESFPLTVTSAQKNPTAFYLCASSIGTLANTGELFFGEGSRLTVL.

This chain connects TRBV28 to TRBJ1-5, with a weak D call TRBD1 (6 bases). Per germline, CDR1 MDHEN and CDR2 SYDVKM. The CDR3 has 14 residues. V was trimmed by 6 bases and J by 1 base, leaving 10 bases between them. CDR3 sequence reads: CASSQGGSNQPQHF. The CDR3 bases are TGTGCCAGCAGCCAAGGGGGGAGCAATCAGCCCCAGCATTTT.

CDR3 in DNA: TGTGCCAGCAGGGTGGTGGGGGGGCGTACTGAAGCTTTCTTT. The encoded protein is CASRVVGGRTEAFF. The genes are TRBV7-2 and TRBJ1-1; TRBD1 is a possible D gene (6 bases). Germline CDR1 SGHTA, CDR2 FQGNSA. This CDR3 has 14 residues. Trimming cost V 6 bases and J 5 bases, with 16 bases left between them. The variable domain in full, completed from reference TRBV7-2 and TRBJ1-1, reads GAGVSQSPSNKVTEKGKDVELRCDPISGHTALYWYRQSLGQGLEFLIYFQGNSAPDKSGLPSDRFSAERTGGSVSTLTIQRTQQEDSAVYLCASRVVGGRTEAFFGQGTRLTVV.

The chain carries TRBV7-9 and TRBJ1-6, with D tentatively TRBD1 (6 bases). The CDR3 is 13 amino acids. V was pared by 5 bases and J by 10 bases, with 12 bases between. The germline V gene has CDR1 SEHNR and CDR2 FQNEAQ (reference sequence). CDR3 region: CASSRGGGSPLHF. CDR3 nucleotides: TGTGCCAGCAGCCGAGGGGGTGGATCACCCCTCCACTTT.

CDR3 sequence reads: CASSQEFGEWEAYTEAFF. Here the CDR3 DNA reads TGCGCCAGCAGCCAAGAGTTCGGAGAGTGGGAGGCGTACACTGAAGCTTTCTTT. The chain uses TRBV4-3 and TRBJ1-1; D unclear. V was clipped by 0 bases and J by 3 bases, with 20 bases between them. The germline CDR1 and CDR2 sequences are LGHNA and YSLEER. The CDR3 has 18 residues.

This clone was seen once. The chain is built from TRBV2 and TRBJ2-3; possible D gene TRBD1, 6 bases. The CDR3 runs to 15 residues. Trimming pared 1 base from V and 2 bases from J, leaving 10 bases between. Germline CDR1 and CDR2: SNHLY and FYNNEI. For the CDR3, the DNA is TGTGCCAGCAGTGAAGGACAGGAGATCACAGATACGCAGTATTTT. It yields the protein CASSEGQEITDTQYF.

The chain uses TRBV7-9 and TRBJ2-1, with 11 positions matching TRBD1. Germline V gives CDR1 SEHNR, CDR2 FQNEAQ (reference sequence). Trimming removed 5 bases from V and 8 bases from J; junction bases left unmatched: 5. This CDR3 is built from 14 residues. CDR3 in amino acids: CASSLWDRGDEQFF. CDR3 sequence (DNA): TGTGCCAGCAGCCTATGGGACAGGGGGGATGAGCAGTTCTTC.

V is TRBV18 and J is TRBJ1-6; possibly TRBD1 for D (6 bases). This CDR3 comprises 17 residues. With 3 bases removed from V and 8 bases from J, the gap between germline ends came to 20 bases. CDR1 and CDR2 (germline): KGHSH, LQKENI. CDR3 nucleotide sequence: TGTGCCAGCTCACCGTCGTTGGCAGGGGCGGCATATTCACCCCTCCACTTT. This sequence encodes CASSPSLAGAAYSPLHF.

The genes are TRBV3-1 (or the pseudogene TRBV3-2) and TRBJ1-2; D is perhaps TRBD1 (5 bases). In germline, CDR1 is LGHDT, CDR2 YNNKEL (reference sequence). V was pared by 0 bases and J by 5 bases, with 7 bases between. The CDR3 consists of 13 residues. CDR3 loop: CASSQDRGYGYTF. CDR3 bases: TGTGCCAGCAGCCAAGATAGGGGATATGGCTACACCTTC.

The rearrangement joins TRBV9 to TRBJ2-3; D is possibly TRBD2 (6 bases). CDR1 is SGDLS, CDR2 YYNGEE, per germline. The CDR3 covers 15 residues. V lost 3 bases and J 0 bases, leaving 11 bases between the germline ends. The CDR3 region has the DNA TGTGCCAGCAGCGCGAAGGGGACTAGCACAGATACGCAGTATTTT. Translation: CASSAKGTSTDTQYF.

The chain recombines TRBV13 with TRBJ2-5; 7 bases match TRBD2. The CDR3 is made up of 15 amino acids. Germline V gene lookup returns CDR1 PRHDT and CDR2 FYEKMQ (reference sequence). V dropped 2 bases and J dropped 2; count of bases not matched to a gene: 5. The CDR3 region is CASSLWAGVQETQYF. CDR3 nucleotides: TGTGCCAGCAGCTTATGGGCGGGGGTACAAGAGACCCAGTACTTC.

The chain couples TRBV5-4 to TRBJ1-1; 7 positions agree with TRBD1. Germline trimming cut 4 bases from V and 1 base from J; bases unmatched to any gene: 4. CDR3 size: 14 residues. In germline, CDR1 is SGHNT, CDR2 YYREEE (reference sequence). The CDR3 coding sequence is TGTGCCAGCAGCGTGGGACAGTGGAACACTGAAGCTTTCTTT. This gives the protein CASSVGQWNTEAFF.

The rearrangement links TRBV2 to TRBJ1-2, with 8 bases fitting TRBD1. This CDR3 has 14 residues. The J segment lost 8 bases and the V segment lost 6 bases, leaving 11 bases of the junction unmatched. Germline assignment: CDR1 SNHLY and CDR2 FYNNEI. The DNA for the CDR3 is TGTGCCAGCAGCGGGGACAGGTCGCGAGGGGGCTACACCTTC. It translates to CASSGDRSRGGYTF. Drawing the rest from reference TRBV2 and TRBJ1-2, the complete variable domain is EPEVTQTPSHQVTQMGQEVILRCVPISNHLYFYWYRQILGQKVEFLVSFYNNEISEKSEIFDDQFSVERPDGSNFTLKIRSTKLEDSAMYFCASSGDRSRGGYTFGSGTRLTVV.

This rearrangement joins TRBV6-6 to TRBJ2-7; weak D call: TRBD1 (5 bases). This CDR3 is built from 12 residues. Germline lookup yields CDR1 MNHNY and CDR2 SVGAGI (reference sequence). V shed 8 bases and J shed 3 bases, with 11 bases lying between them. The DNA of the CDR3 is TGTGCCAGCGGTCAGGGTTTCTACGAGCAGTACTTC. Translated: CASGQGFYEQYF.

The V and J genes are TRBV5-1 and TRBJ2-7, with a tentative D call TRBD1 (6 bases). The V end was cut by 2 bases, the J end by 4 bases, with 16 bases between. This CDR3 contains 15 residues. Germline V gene data show CDR1 as SGHRS and CDR2 as YFSETQ. CDR3 nucleotides: TGCGCCAGCAGCTTTTGGACAGAACCCTTTTACGAGCAGTACTTC. It yields the protein CASSFWTEPFYEQYF. Variable domain in full (rest from reference TRBV5-1 and TRBJ2-7): KAGVTQTPRYLIKTRGQQVTLSCSPISGHRSVSWYQQTPGQGLQFLFEYFSETQRNKGNFPGRFSGRQFSNSRSEMNVSTLELGDSALYLCASSFWTEPFYEQYFGPGTRLTVT.

The J gene is TRBJ2-7, the V gene TRBV2; perhaps TRBD1 as D (5 bases). The CDR3 has 12 residues. Trimming removed 4 bases from V and 7 bases from J, with 11 bases in between. The germline V gene has CDR1 SNHLY and CDR2 FYNNEI. For the CDR3, the DNA is TGTGCCAGCAGTGCACAGGCGAGAGAGCAGTACTTC. Translating it yields CASSAQAREQYF.

The rearrangement uses TRBV12-5 and TRBJ1-1, with D perhaps matching TRBD1 (6 bases). This CDR3 has 14 residues. Trimming shortened V by 5 bases and J by 5 bases, and 15 bases separated the two germline ends. CDR1 and CDR2 from the germline V gene are LGHNT and FRNRAP. CDR3 sequence reads: CASGQQGRSTEAFF. As DNA, the CDR3 is TGTGCTAGTGGTCAACAGGGACGGTCAACTGAAGCTTTCTTT.